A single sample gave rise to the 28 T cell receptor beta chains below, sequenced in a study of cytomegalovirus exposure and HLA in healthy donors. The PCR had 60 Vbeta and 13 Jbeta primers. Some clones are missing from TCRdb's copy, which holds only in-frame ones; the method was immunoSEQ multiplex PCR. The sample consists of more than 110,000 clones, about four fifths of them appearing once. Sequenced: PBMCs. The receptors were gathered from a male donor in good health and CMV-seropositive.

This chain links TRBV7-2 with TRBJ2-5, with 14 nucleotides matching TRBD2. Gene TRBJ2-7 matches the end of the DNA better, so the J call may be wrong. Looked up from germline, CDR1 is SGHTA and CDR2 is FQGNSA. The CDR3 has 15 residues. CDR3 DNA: TGTGCCAGCAGCCAGACTAGCGGGGGGGAGTACGAGCAGTACTTC. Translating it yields CASSQTSGGEYEQYF.

The CDR3 DNA reads as TGCGCCAGCAGCTGGGGGACAGGTATGAACACTGAAGCTTTCTTT. Protein sequence: CASSWGTGMNTEAFF. The V and J genes are TRBV5-1 and TRBJ1-1; 8 bases agree with TRBD1. Trimming cost V 3 bases and J 0 bases; bases outside gene matches: 4. Germline CDR1 SGHRS, CDR2 YFSETQ. This CDR3 is built from 15 residues.

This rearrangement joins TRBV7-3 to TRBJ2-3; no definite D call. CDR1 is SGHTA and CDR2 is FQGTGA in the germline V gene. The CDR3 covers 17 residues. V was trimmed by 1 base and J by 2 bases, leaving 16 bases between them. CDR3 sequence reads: CASSLISGTADTDTQYF. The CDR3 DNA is TGTGCCAGCAGCTTAATTTCAGGTACAGCTGACACAGATACGCAGTATTTT. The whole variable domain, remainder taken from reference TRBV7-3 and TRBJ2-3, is GAGVSQTPSNKVTEKGKYVELRCDPISGHTALYWYRQSLGQGPEFLIYFQGTGAADDSGLPNDRFFAVRPEGSVSTLKIQRTERGDSAVYLCASSLISGTADTDTQYFGPGTRLTVL.

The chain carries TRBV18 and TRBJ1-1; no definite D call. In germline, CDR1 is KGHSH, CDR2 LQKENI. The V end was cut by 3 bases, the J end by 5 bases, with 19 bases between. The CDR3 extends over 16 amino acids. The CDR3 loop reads CASSPTRRVEATEAFF. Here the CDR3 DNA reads TGTGCCAGCTCACCCACGAGGCGTGTTGAAGCAACTGAAGCTTTCTTT.

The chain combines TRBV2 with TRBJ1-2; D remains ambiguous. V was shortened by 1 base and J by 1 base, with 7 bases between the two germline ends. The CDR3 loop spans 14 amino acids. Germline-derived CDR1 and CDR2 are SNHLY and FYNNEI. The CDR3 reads CASSEGRINYGYTF. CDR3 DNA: TGTGCCAGCAGTGAAGGGCGGATTAACTATGGCTACACCTTC.

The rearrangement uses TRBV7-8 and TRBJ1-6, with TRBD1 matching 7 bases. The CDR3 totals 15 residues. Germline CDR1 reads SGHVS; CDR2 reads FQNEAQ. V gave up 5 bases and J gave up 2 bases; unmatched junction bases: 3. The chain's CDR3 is CASSPDRAYNSPLHF. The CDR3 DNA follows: TGTGCCAGCAGCCCAGACAGGGCCTATAATTCACCCCTCCACTTT.

DNA for the CDR3: TGTGCCAGCAGCGTGGGACTCCCGCCGGAGACCCAGTACTTC. Residues: CASSVGLPPETQYF. The chain carries TRBV9 and TRBJ2-5; D perhaps matches TRBD2 (6 bases). Trimming took 2 bases from V and 5 from J, leaving 13 bases between them. Germline V gene sequence: CDR1 SGDLS, CDR2 YYNGEE. The CDR3 has 14 amino acids.

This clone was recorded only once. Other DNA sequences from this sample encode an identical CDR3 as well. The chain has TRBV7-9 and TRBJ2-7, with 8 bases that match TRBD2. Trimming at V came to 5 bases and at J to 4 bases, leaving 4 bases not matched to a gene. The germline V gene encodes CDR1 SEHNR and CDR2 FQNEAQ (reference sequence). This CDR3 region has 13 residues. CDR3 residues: CASSLAGGYEQYF. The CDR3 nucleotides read TGTGCCAGCAGCCTGGCGGGAGGTTACGAGCAGTACTTC.

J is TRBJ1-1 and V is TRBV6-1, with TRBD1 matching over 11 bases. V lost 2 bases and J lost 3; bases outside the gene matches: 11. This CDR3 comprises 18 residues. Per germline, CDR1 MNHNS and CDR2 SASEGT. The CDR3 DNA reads TGTGCCAGCAGTGAACCGGACAGGGGGCGCGTTTTGGACACTGAAGCTTTCTTT. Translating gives CASSEPDRGRVLDTEAFF.

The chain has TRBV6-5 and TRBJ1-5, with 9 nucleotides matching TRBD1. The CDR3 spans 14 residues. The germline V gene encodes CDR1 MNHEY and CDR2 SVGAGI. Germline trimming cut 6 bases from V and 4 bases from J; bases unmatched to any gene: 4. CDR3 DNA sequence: TGTGCCAGCAGCGTGACAGGGGGTAATCAGCCCCAGCATTTT. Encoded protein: CASSVTGGNQPQHF.

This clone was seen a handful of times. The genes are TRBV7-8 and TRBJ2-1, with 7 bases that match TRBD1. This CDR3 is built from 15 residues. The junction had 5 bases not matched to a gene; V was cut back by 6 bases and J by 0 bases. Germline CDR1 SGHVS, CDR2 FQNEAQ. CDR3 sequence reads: CASSHDRVSYNEQFF. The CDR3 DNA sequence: TGTGCCAGCAGTCATGACAGGGTCTCCTACAATGAGCAGTTCTTC.

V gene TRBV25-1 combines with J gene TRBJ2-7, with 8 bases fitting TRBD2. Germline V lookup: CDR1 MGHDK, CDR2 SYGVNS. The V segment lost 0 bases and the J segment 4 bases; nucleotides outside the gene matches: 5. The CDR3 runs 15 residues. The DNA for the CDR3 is TGTGCCAGCAGTGAATATGCCGGGGGGGGATACGAGCAGTACTTC. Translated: CASSEYAGGGYEQYF.

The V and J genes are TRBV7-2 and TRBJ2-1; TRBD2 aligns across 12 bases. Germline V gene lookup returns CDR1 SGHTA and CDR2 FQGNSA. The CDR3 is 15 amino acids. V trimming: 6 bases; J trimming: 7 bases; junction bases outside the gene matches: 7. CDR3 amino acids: CASSPGLAGGNEQFF. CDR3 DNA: TGTGCCAGCAGTCCCGGGCTAGCGGGAGGGAATGAGCAGTTCTTC.

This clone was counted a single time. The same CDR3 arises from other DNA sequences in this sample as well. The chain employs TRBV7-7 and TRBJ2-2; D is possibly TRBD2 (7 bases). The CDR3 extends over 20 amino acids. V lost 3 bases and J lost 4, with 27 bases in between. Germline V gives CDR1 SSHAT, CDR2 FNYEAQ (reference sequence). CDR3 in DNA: TGTGCCAGCAGCTTCCAAATCCCGGCGCGGGGGCGGCCACTCACCGGGGAGCTGTTTTTT. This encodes CASSFQIPARGRPLTGELFF. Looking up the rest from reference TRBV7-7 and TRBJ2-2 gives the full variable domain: GAGVSQSPRYKVTKRGQDVTLRCDPISSHATLYWYQQALGQGPEFLTYFNYEAQPDKSGLPSDRFSAERPEGSISTLTIQRTEQRDSAMYRCASSFQIPARGRPLTGELFFGEGSRLTVL.

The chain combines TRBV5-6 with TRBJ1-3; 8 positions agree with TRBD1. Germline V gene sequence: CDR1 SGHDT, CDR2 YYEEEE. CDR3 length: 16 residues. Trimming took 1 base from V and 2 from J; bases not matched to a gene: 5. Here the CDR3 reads CASSLLSRGPGNTIYF. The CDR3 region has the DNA TGTGCCAGCAGCTTGCTGAGCAGGGGGCCTGGAAACACCATATATTTT.

For the CDR3, the DNA is TGTGCCAGCAGTTTATCGCTTGAGGGGAACACTGAAGCTTTCTTT. Translation: CASSLSLEGNTEAFF. V usage is TRBV27 and J usage is TRBJ1-1, with no clear D. Per germline, CDR1 MNHEY and CDR2 SMNVEV (reference sequence). The CDR3 has 15 amino acids. V was cut by 0 bases and J by 1 base, with 9 bases left in between.

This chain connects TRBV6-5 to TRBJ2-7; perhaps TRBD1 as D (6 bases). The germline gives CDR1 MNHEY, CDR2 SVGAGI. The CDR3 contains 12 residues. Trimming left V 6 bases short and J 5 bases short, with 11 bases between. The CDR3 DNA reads TGTGCCAGCAGCTCAGGGGCAAACGAGCAGTACTTC. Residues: CASSSGANEQYF.

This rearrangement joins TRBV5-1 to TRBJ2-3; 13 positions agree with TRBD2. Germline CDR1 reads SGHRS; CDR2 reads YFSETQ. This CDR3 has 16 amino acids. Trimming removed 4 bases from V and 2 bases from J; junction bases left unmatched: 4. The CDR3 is CASSTGLAGATDTQYF. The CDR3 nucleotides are TGCGCCAGCAGCACCGGACTAGCGGGAGCCACAGATACGCAGTATTTT.

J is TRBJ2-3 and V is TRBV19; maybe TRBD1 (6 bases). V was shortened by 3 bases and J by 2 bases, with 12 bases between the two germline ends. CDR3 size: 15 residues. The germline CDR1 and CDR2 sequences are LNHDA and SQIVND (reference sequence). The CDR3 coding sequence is TGTGCCAGTAGTATTTACAGGGAACTCACAGATACGCAGTATTTT. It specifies CASSIYRELTDTQYF.

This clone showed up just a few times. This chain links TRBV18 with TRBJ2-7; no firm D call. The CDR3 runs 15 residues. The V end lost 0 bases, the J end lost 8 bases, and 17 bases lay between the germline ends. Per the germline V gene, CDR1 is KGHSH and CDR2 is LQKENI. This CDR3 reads CASSPPGSHLLQQYF. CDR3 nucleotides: TGTGCCAGCTCACCACCGGGCAGCCATCTGCTTCAGCAGTACTTC.

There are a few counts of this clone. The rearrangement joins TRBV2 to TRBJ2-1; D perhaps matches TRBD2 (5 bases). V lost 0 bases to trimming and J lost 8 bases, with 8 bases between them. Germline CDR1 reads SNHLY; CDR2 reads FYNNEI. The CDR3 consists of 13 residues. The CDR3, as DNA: TGTGCCAGCAGTGAAGCAGCTAGCTATGAGCAGTTCTTC. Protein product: CASSEAASYEQFF.

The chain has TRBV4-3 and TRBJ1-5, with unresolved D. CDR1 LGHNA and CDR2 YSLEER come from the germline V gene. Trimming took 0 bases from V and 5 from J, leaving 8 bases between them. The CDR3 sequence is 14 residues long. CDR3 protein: CASSQDRGYQPQHF. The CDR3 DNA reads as TGCGCCAGCAGCCAAGATCGGGGTTATCAGCCCCAGCATTTT.

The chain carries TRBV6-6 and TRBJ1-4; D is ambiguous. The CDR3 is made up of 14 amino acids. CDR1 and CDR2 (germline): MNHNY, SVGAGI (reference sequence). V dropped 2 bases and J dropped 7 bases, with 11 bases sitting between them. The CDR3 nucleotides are TGTGCCAGCAGTTACCCAGAGGGTGGTGAAAAACTGTTTTTT. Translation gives CASSYPEGGEKLFF.

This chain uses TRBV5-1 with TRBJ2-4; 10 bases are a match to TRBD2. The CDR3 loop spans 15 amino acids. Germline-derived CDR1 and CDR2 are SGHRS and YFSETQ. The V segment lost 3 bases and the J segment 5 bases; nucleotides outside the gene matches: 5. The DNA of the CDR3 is TGCGCCAGCAGCTATTCCCTAGCGGGGGAAAACATTCAGTACTTC. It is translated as CASSYSLAGENIQYF.

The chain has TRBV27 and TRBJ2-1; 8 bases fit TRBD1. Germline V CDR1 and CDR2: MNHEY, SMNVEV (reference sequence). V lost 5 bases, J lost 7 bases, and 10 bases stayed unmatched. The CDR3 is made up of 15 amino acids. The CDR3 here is CASSPRQGSRNEQFF. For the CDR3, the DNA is TGTGCCAGCAGTCCCAGACAGGGGTCTAGGAATGAGCAGTTCTTC.

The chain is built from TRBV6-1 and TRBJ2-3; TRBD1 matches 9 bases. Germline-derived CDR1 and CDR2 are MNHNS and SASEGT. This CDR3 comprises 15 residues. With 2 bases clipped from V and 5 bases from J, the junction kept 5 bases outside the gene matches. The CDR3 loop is CASSERDRGGDTQYF. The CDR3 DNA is TGTGCCAGCAGTGAACGTGACAGGGGGGGAGATACGCAGTATTTT.

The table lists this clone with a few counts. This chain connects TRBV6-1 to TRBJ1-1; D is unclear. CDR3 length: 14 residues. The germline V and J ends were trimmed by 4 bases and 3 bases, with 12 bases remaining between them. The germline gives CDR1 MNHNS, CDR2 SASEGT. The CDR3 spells CASSVGYGDTEAFF. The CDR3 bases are TGTGCCAGCAGTGTCGGGTACGGGGACACTGAAGCTTTCTTT.

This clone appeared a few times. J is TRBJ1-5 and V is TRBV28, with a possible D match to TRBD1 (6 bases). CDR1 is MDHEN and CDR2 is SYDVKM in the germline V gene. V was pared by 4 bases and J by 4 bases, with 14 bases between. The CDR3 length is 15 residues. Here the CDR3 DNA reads TGTGCCAGCAGTTCGGACAGTCTTGATAATCAGCCCCAGCATTTT. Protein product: CASSSDSLDNQPQHF.